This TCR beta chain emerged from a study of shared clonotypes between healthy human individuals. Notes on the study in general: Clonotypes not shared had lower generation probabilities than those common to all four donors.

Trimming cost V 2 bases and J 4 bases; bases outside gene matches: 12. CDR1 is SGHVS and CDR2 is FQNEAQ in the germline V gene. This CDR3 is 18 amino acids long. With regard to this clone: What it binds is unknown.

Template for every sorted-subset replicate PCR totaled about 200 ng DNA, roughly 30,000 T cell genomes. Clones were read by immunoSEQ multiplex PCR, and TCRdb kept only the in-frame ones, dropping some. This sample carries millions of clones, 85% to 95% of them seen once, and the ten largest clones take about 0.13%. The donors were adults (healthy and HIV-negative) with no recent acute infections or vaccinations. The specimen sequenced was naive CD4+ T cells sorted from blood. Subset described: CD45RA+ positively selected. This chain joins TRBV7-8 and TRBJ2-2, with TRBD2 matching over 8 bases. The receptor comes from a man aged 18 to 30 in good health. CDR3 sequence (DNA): TGTGCCAGCAGCTTAAGTCTGGGAGCTAGCGGGCTCACCGGGGAGCTGTTTTTT. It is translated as CASSLSLGASGLTGELFF.